This T cell receptor (beta chain) was found in a study of cytomegalovirus exposure and HLA in healthy donors. Study-wide results and limits: Earlier analysis yielded a pattern in which most TCR beta V segments were productive about 87% or about 30% of the time. Most of the CMV-associated TCR beta chains (in a later analysis) appeared to be HLA-restricted. Sequencing depth roughly uniform across donors was assumed in presence/absence analyses.

The germline gives CDR1 MGHRA, CDR2 YSYEKL. The CDR3 totals 14 residues. Trimming at V came to 6 bases and at J to 9 bases, leaving 10 bases not matched to a gene. In the case of this clone: Its specificity is not known.

The PCR contained 60 Vbeta and 13 Jbeta primers. The data were produced by immunoSEQ multiplex PCR, yet TCRdb's version contains in-frame clones alone and is incomplete. The repertoire includes 90,000 to 130,000 clones, approximately 79% of them detected once, and less than 7.5% sits in the top ten. The TCR was taken from a man aged 25-45 years in good health and CMV-seropositive. The genes are TRBV4-1 and TRBJ2-1, with TRBD1 matching over 8 bases. The sample was PBMCs. DNA for the CDR3: TGCGCCAGCAGACCGACAGGGGCGGATAGTGAGCAGTTCTTC. This gives the protein CASRPTGADSEQFF.